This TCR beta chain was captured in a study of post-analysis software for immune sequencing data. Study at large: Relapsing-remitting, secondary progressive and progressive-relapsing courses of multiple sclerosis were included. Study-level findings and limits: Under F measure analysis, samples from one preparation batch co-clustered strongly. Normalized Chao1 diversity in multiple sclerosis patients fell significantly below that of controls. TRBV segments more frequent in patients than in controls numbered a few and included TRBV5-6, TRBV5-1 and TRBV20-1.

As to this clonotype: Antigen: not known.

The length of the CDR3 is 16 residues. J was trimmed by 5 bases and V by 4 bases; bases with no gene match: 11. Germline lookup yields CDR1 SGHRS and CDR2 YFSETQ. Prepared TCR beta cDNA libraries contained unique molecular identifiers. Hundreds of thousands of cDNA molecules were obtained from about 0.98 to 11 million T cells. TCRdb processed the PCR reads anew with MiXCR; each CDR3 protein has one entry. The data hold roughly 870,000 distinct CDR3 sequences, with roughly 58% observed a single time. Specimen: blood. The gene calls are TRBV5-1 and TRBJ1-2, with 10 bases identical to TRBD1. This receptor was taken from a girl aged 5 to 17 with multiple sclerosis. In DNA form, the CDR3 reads TGCGCCAGCAGCCGTACGGGGACAGGGGAGAGTTATGGCTACACCTTC. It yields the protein CASSRTGTGESYGYTF.